The rows below give T cell receptor beta chains drawn from one sample of a study of beta chain features in type 1 diabetes. TCRdb's copy holds only in-frame clones and misses some; the assay was immunoSEQ multiplex PCR. The sample lists about 660,000 clones; 11% to 15% were seen once. Sequences were obtained from naive CD4+ T cells from blood. The receptors derive from a man between 18 and 35 years old with type 1 diabetes. Each CDR3 is given with its conserved first and last residue. A D gene is named only where the DNA matches it firmly. The size field is filled for only some rows; it gives once, few, many or a size class.

size	D	V	J	CDR3	DNA
-	TRBD2	TRBV30	TRBJ2-3	CAWTPPAGGDTQYF	TGTGCCTGGACCCCTCCAGCGGGAGGAGATACGCAGTATTTT
-	-	TRBV15	TRBJ2-1	CATSREVQEQFF	TGTGCCACCAGCAGAGAAGTCCAAGAGCAGTTCTTC
few	-	TRBV6-5	TRBJ1-2	CASSYSRGYYGYTF	TGTGCCAGCAGTTATAGTCGGGGATACTATGGCTACACCTTC
-	-	TRBV6-5	TRBJ1-1	CASRADQFFGEAFF	TGTGCCAGCAGAGCCGACCAGTTCTTTGGTGAAGCTTTCTTT
few	-	TRBV15	TRBJ1-5	CATSRQDPNQPQHF	TGTGCCACCAGCAGACAGGACCCAAATCAGCCCCAGCATTTT
few	-	TRBV6-1	TRBJ1-6	CASSESGVRAPLHF	TGTGCCAGCAGTGAAAGTGGGGTTCGAGCACCCCTCCACTTT
few	-	TRBV20-1	TRBJ2-1	CSAGYNEQFF	TGCAGTGCCGGTTACAATGAGCAGTTCTTC
-	-	TRBV10-3	TRBJ1-2	CAISERQGIYGYTF	TGTGCCATCAGTGAGAGGCAGGGGATCTATGGCTACACCTTC
-	-	TRBV29-1	TRBJ1-1	CSFSGQPNTEAFF	TGCAGCTTCTCGGGGCAGCCAAACACTGAAGCTTTCTTT
few	-	TRBV7-9	TRBJ2-6	CASSSNRGSGANVLTF	TGTGCCAGCAGTTCTAACAGAGGCTCTGGGGCCAACGTCCTGACTTTC
few	-	TRBV7-6	TRBJ1-5	CASSLATNQPQHF	TGTGCCAGCAGCTTAGCTACTAATCAGCCCCAGCATTTT
few	-	TRBV5-1	TRBJ2-1	CASSLPLNEQFF	TGCGCCAGCTCGCTGCCCCTCAATGAGCAGTTCTTC
-	TRBD2	TRBV7-2	TRBJ2-5	CASSLALAGGQETQYF	TGTGCCAGCAGCTTAGCCCTAGCGGGAGGGCAAGAGACCCAGTACTTC
-	TRBD2	TRBV10-3	TRBJ2-7	CAIGGLAGVGEQYF	TGTGCCATCGGCGGACTAGCGGGGGTTGGCGAGCAGTACTTC
-	TRBD1	TRBV6-4	TRBJ2-2	CASSAQGIDGELFF	TGTGCCAGCAGTGCACAGGGGATCGACGGGGAGCTGTTTTTT
-	-	TRBV9	TRBJ2-5	CASSVGGVGQETQYF	TGTGCCAGCAGCGTAGGTGGGGTGGGACAAGAGACCCAGTACTTC
-	-	TRBV7-9	TRBJ1-1	CASSHPAGNTEAFF	TGTGCCAGCAGCCACCCGGCCGGGAACACTGAAGCTTTCTTT
-	TRBD1	TRBV5-1	TRBJ2-7	CASSFRDRPYEQYF	TGCGCCAGCAGCTTCCGGGACAGACCTTACGAGCAGTACTTC
-	TRBD1	TRBV5-6	TRBJ2-1	CASSRAGDSNYNEQFF	TGTGCCAGCAGCCGGGCAGGGGACAGTAACTACAATGAGCAGTTCTTC
-	TRBD2	TRBV4-3	TRBJ2-5	CASSQGLAGAGTQYF	TGCGCCAGCAGCCAAGGGCTAGCGGGAGCTGGGACCCAGTACTTC
-	TRBD1	TRBV5-6	TRBJ2-7	CASSLSGTAAYEQYF	TGTGCCAGCAGCTTGAGTGGGACAGCCGCCTACGAGCAGTACTTC
-	TRBD2	TRBV5-4	TRBJ2-3	CASSLGTSVLDTQYF	TGTGCCAGCAGCTTGGGGACTAGCGTTTTGGATACGCAGTATTTT
few	TRBD1	TRBV30	TRBJ1-5	CAWGDRGQHF	TGTGCCTGGGGAGACAGGGGCCAGCATTTT
-	-	TRBV4-2	TRBJ1-2	CASSPRRGARYGYTF	TGTGCCAGCAGCCCACGGAGGGGGGCGCGCTATGGCTACACCTTC
-	-	TRBV30	TRBJ1-4	CAWGIEGILGLFF	TGTGCCTGGGGCATTGAGGGGATTCTCGGGCTGTTTTTT
-	-	TRBV6-5	TRBJ1-3	CASSPPGAGNTIYF	TGTGCCAGCAGTCCTCCGGGGGCTGGAAACACCATATATTTT
-	-	TRBV27	TRBJ2-5	CASRAQGQAQYF	TGTGCCAGCAGGGCCCAGGGGCAGGCCCAGTACTTC
few	TRBD1	TRBV28	TRBJ2-7	CASGQGAPYEQYF	TGTGCCAGCGGACAGGGGGCGCCGTACGAGCAGTACTTC
few	-	TRBV5-8	TRBJ1-2	CASSLVGYTF	TGTGCCAGCAGCTTGGTAGGCTACACCTTC
few	-	TRBV19	TRBJ2-3	CASSGRVSDTQYF	TGTGCCAGTAGTGGGAGAGTCTCAGATACGCAGTATTTT
-	-	TRBV6-5	TRBJ1-2	CASSYSTGYGYTF	TGTGCCAGCAGTTACTCAACAGGGTACGGCTACACCTTC
-	-	TRBV28	TRBJ1-1	CASSWFDTEAFF	TGTGCCAGCAGTTGGTTCGACACTGAAGCTTTCTTT
-	TRBD1	TRBV30	TRBJ1-5	CAWSVGTGGVNQPQHF	TGTGCCTGGAGTGTAGGGACAGGTGGGGTAAATCAGCCCCAGCATTTT
few	-	TRBV6-1	TRBJ1-1	CASSEGYTEAFF	TGTGCCAGCAGTGAAGGGTACACTGAAGCTTTCTTT
-	-	TRBV7-9	TRBJ2-1	CASSLGNEQFF	TGTGCCAGCAGCTTGGGTAACGAGCAGTTCTTC
few	-	TRBV5-4	TRBJ2-3	CASSRPSTLSTDTQYF	TGTGCCAGCAGCCGACCCTCGACTCTTAGCACAGATACGCAGTATTTT
-	-	TRBV5-4	TRBJ2-3	CASSLVQGTDTQYF	TGTGCCAGCAGCTTGGTCCAGGGCACAGATACGCAGTATTTT
-	TRBD1	TRBV9	TRBJ2-1	CASSITGQGGNEQFF	TGTGCCAGCAGCATAACGGGACAGGGCGGAAATGAGCAGTTCTTC
-	-	TRBV29-1	TRBJ1-2	CSVVEQPINYGYTF	TGCAGCGTTGTCGAACAGCCGATTAACTATGGCTACACCTTC
few	TRBD1	TRBV18	TRBJ2-2	CASSLGTGNTGELFF	TGTGCCAGCTCGCTCGGGACAGGGAACACCGGGGAGCTGTTTTTT
-	TRBD1	TRBV5-1	TRBJ2-7	CASSATGAGYEQYF	TGCGCCAGCAGCGCTACAGGGGCCGGCTACGAGCAGTACTTC
-	-	TRBV6-4	TRBJ2-7	CASSDSRSTGNF	TGTGCCAGCAGTGACTCGAGATCGACAGGCAACTTC
few	-	TRBV11-1	TRBJ2-7	CASRMGSYEQYF	TGTGCAAGTCGGATGGGAAGCTACGAGCAGTACTTC
few	-	TRBV19	TRBJ2-2	CASREQNTGELFF	TGTGCCAGTAGAGAACAGAACACCGGGGAGCTGTTTTTT
-	TRBD1	TRBV30	TRBJ1-5	CAWSVNGQGFNQPQHF	TGTGCCTGGAGTGTAAATGGACAGGGCTTCAATCAGCCCCAGCATTTT
-	-	TRBV30	TRBJ1-5	CAWSLATGSQPQHF	TGTGCCTGGAGTCTCGCTACAGGGTCTCAGCCCCAGCATTTT
-	-	TRBV2	TRBJ1-2	CASSGRRNYGYTF	TGTGCCAGCAGTGGTCGGCGGAACTATGGCTACACCTTC
-	TRBD1	TRBV27	TRBJ2-3	CASSSTGQGDTQYF	TGTGCCAGCAGTTCGACCGGACAGGGGGATACGCAGTATTTT
few	TRBD2	TRBV7-9	TRBJ2-2	CASSYLAGDTGELFF	TGTGCCAGCAGCTACCTAGCGGGGGACACCGGGGAGCTGTTTTTT
few	-	TRBV6-5	TRBJ2-1	CASTNGNEQFF	TGTGCCAGCACAAACGGCAATGAGCAGTTCTTC
-	-	TRBV30	TRBJ1-1	CAWTGQNTEAFF	TGTGCCTGGACAGGGCAGAACACTGAAGCTTTCTTT
-	TRBD2	TRBV18	TRBJ2-3	CASSGRGGTTDTQYF	TGTGCCAGCTCAGGACGCGGGGGGACGACAGATACGCAGTATTTT
-	TRBD2	TRBV2	TRBJ2-1	CASSLAGVNYNEQFF	TGTGCCAGCAGTCTAGCGGGAGTGAACTACAATGAGCAGTTCTTC